The 5 T cell receptor beta chains in this list originate from one sample, sequenced in a study of shared clonotypes between healthy human individuals. It was CD45RO-negative cells, positively selected for CCR7, that made up naive CD8 cells, with terminally differentiated effector memory CD45RA+ cells excluded. The method was immunoSEQ multiplex PCR; TCRdb's version includes in-frame clones alone and lacks a portion of them. The repertoire has roughly 2,000,000 clones, about 95% of them found once; the top ten carry 1% to 1.5%. Sequenced sample: naive CD8+ T cells sorted from blood. Source of these receptors: a man aged 18 to 29 in good health.

The chain uses TRBV6-1 and TRBJ2-7; 7 nucleotides match TRBD2. CDR3 length: 16 residues. The junction had 8 bases not matched to a gene; V was cut back by 3 bases and J by 0 bases. CDR1 is MNHNS and CDR2 is SASEGT in the germline V gene. The CDR3 DNA sequence: TGTGCCAGCAGTGACAACGTAGCGGGTTACTCCTACGAGCAGTACTTC. The encoded protein is CASSDNVAGYSYEQYF.

The chain uses TRBV4-2 and TRBJ2-1; perhaps D is TRBD1 or TRBD2 (5 bases each). The V end lost 2 bases, the J end lost 5 bases, and 16 bases lay between the germline ends. Germline values: CDR1 LGHNA, CDR2 YNFKEQ. This CDR3 is built from 16 residues. In nucleotides, the CDR3 is TGTGCCAGCAGCCAACCTCCCAACGGGGCGGACAATGAGCAGTTCTTC. This codes for CASSQPPNGADNEQFF.

V is TRBV5-1 and J is TRBJ2-7, with no clear D. Trimming removed 6 bases at V and 0 bases at J, with 10 bases between. CDR1 and CDR2 from the germline V gene are SGHRS and YFSETQ. This CDR3 region has 13 residues. The CDR3 DNA reads TGCGCCAGCATGCTGGACCCCTCCTACGAGCAGTACTTC. Its protein is CASMLDPSYEQYF.

The chain recombines TRBV9 with TRBJ2-6; D not resolved. The CDR3 has 15 residues. CDR1 and CDR2 from the germline V gene are SGDLS and YYNGEE. The V and J ends lost 0 bases and 4 bases respectively, with 8 bases between them. CDR3 residues: CASSVGTTGANVLTF. CDR3 nucleotides: TGTGCCAGCAGCGTAGGAACTACAGGGGCCAACGTCCTGACTTTC.

The rearrangement joins TRBV6-1 to TRBJ2-2; the match to TRBD1 covers 7 bases. Germline lookup yields CDR1 MNHNS and CDR2 SASEGT. The CDR3 has 14 residues. Trimming took 6 bases from V and 7 from J; bases not matched to a gene: 8. CDR3 DNA: TGTGCCAGCAGCTCAGACAGGGACGGCGGGGAGCTGTTTTTT. It translates to CASSSDRDGGELFF.